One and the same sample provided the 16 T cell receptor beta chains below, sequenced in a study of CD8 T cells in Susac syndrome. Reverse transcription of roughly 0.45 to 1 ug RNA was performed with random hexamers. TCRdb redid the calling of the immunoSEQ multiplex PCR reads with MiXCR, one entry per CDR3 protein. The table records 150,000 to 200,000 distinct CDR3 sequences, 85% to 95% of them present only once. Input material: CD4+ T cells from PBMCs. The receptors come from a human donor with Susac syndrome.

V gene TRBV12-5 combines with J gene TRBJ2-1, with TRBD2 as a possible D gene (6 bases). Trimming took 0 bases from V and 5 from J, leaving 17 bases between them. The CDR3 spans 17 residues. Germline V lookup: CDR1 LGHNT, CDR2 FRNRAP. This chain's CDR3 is CASGLVVAGTLNNEQFF. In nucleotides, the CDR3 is TGTGCTAGTGGTTTGGTAGTTGCCGGGACTCTGAACAATGAGCAGTTCTTC.

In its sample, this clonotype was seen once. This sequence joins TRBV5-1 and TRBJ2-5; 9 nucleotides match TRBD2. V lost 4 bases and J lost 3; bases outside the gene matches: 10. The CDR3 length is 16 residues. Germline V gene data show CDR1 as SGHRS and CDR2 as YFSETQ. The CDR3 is CASSLRRGGLEETQYF. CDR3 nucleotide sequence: TGCGCCAGCAGCCTCCGGCGGGGGGGCCTTGAAGAGACCCAGTACTTC.

CDR3 in amino acids: CASSHQDRGDSPLHF. The CDR3 DNA sequence: TGTGCCAGCAGCCACCAGGACAGGGGGGATTCACCCCTCCACTTT. This rearrangement joins TRBV3-1 to TRBJ1-6, with TRBD1 matching over 10 bases. The CDR3 consists of 15 residues. The V and J ends lost 3 bases and 8 bases, in that order; junction bases with no gene match: 4. Germline V gives CDR1 LGHDT, CDR2 YNNKEL (reference sequence).

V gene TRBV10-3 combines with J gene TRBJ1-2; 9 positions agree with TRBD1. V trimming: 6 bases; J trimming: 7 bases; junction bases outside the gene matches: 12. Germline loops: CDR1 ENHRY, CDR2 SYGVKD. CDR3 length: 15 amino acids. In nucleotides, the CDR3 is TGTGCCATCAGGCCGACCGGACAGGGGAGGTTTGGCTACACCTTC. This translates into CAIRPTGQGRFGYTF.

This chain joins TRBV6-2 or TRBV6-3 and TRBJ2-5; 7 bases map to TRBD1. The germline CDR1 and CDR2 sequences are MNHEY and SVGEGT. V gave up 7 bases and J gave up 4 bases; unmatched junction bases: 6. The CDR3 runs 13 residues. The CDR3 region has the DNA TGTGCCAGCATGAGAGGGGGCGGAGAGACCCAGTACTTC. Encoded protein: CASMRGGGETQYF.

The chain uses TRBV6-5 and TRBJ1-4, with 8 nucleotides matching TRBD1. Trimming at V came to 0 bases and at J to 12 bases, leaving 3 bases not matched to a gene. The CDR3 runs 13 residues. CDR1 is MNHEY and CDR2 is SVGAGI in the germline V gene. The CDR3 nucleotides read TGTGCCAGCAGTTACTCCCGACAGGGGCAACTGTTTTTT. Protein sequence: CASSYSRQGQLFF.

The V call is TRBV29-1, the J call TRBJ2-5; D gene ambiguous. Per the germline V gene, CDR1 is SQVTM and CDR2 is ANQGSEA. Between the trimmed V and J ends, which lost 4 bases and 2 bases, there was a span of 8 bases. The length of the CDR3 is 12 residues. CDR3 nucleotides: TGCAGCGTTGCAGCAGTACAAGAGACCCAGTACTTC. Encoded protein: CSVAAVQETQYF.

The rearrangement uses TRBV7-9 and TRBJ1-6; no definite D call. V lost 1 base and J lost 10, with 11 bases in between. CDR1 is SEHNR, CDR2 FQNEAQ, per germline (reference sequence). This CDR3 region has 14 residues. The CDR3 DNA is TGTGCCAGCAGCTTAGAGGCAGTCCAATCACCCCTCCACTTT. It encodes CASSLEAVQSPLHF.

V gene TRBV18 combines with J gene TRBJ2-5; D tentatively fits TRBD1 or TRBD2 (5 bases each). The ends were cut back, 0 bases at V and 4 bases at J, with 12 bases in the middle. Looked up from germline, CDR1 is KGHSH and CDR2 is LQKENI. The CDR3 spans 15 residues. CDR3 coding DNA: TGTGCCAGCTCACCACCGGGACGTCAAGGAGAGACCCAGTACTTC. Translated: CASSPPGRQGETQYF.

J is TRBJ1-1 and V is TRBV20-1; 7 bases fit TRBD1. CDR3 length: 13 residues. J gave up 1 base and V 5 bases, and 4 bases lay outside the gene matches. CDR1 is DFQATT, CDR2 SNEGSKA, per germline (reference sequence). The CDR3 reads CSAPDRRNTEAFF. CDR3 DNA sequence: TGCAGTGCTCCGGACAGGCGGAACACTGAAGCTTTCTTT.

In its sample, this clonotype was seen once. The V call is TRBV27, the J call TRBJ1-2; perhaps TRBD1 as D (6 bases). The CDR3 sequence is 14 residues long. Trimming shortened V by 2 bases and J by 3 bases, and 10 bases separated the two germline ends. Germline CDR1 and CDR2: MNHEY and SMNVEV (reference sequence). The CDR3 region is CASSLVGADYGYTF. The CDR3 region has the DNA TGTGCCAGCAGTTTAGTGGGGGCTGACTATGGCTACACCTTC.

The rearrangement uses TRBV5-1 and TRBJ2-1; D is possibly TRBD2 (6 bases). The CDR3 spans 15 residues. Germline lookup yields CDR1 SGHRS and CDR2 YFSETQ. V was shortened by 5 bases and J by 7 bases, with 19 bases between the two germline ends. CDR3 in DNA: TGCGCCAGCAGTTTTATTAGCGGATTCCAGAATGAGCAGTTCTTC. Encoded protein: CASSFISGFQNEQFF.

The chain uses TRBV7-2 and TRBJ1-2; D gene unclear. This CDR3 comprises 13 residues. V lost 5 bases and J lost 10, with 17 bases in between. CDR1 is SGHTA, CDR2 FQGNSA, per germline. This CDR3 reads CASSPRAGVYYTF. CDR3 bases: TGTGCCAGCAGCCCTCGGGCCGGCGTGTACTACACCTTC.

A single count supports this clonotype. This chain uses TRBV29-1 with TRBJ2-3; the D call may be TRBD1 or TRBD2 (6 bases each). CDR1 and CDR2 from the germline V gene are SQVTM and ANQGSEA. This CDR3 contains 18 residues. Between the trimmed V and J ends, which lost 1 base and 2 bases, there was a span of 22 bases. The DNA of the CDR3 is TGCAGCGTTGAAGGGGGGGCGCAAGTCGGCAGCCACACAGATACGCAGTATTTT. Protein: CSVEGGAQVGSHTDTQYF.

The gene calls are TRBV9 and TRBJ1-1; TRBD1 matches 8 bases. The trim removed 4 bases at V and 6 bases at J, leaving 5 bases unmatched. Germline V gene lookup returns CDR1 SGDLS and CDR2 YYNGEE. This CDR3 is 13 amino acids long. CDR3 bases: TGTGCCAGCAGCCCAAGGACAGGGCCTGAAGCTTTCTTT. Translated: CASSPRTGPEAFF.

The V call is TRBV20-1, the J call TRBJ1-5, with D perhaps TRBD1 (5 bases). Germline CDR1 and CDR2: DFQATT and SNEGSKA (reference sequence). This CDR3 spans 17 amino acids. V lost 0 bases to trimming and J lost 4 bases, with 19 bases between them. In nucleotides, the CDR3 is TGCAGTGCTAGAGACACGGGGCAGGGAAATCTGAATCAGCCCCAGCATTTT. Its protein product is CSARDTGQGNLNQPQHF.